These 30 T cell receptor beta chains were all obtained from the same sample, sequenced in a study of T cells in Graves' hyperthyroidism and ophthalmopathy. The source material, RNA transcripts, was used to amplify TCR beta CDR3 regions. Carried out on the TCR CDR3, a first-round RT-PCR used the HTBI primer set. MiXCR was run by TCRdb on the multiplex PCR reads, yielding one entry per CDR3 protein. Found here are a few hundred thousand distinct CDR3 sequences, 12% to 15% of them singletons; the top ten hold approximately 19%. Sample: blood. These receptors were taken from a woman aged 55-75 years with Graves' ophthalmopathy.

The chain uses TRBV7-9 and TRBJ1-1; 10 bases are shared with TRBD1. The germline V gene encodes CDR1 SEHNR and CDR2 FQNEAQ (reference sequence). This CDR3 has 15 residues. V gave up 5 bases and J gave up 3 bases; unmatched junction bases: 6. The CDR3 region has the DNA TGTGCCAGCAGCCCGACAGGGGGCTGGGACACTGAAGCTTTCTTT. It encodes CASSPTGGWDTEAFF. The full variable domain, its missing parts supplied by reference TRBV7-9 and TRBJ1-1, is DTGVSQNPRHKITKRGQNVTFRCDPISEHNRLYWYRQTLGQGPEFLTYFQNEAQLEKSRLLSDRFSAERPKGSFSTLEIQRTEQGDSAMYLCASSPTGGWDTEAFFGQGTRLTVV.

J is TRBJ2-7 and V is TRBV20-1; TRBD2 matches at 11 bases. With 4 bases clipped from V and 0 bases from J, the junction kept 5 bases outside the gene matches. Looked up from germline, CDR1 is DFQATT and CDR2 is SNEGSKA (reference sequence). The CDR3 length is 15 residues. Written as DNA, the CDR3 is TGCAGTGCTACTTCAGGGACTAGCGGCTCCTACGAGCAGTACTTC. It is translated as CSATSGTSGSYEQYF.

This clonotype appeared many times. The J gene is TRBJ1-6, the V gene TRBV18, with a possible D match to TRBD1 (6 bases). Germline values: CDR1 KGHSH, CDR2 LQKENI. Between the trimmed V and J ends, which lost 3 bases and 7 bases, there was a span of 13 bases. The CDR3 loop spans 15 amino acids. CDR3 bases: TGTGCCAGCTCACCGGACGGACAGCCCAATTCACCCCTCCACTTT. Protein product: CASSPDGQPNSPLHF.

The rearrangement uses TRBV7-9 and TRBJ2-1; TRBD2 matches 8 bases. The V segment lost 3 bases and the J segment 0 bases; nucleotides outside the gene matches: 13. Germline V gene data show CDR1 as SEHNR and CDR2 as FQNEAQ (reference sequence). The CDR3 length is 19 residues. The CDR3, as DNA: TGTGCCAGCAGCTTGAAGGCTAGCGGGCCCCACACCTCCTACAATGAGCAGTTCTTC. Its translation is CASSLKASGPHTSYNEQFF.

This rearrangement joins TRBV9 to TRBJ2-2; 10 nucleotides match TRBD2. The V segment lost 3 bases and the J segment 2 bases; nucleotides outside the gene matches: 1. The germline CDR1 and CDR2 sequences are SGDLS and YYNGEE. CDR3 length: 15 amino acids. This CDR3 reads CASSASGSNTGELFF. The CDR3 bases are TGTGCCAGCAGCGCTAGCGGGAGCAACACCGGGGAGCTGTTTTTT.

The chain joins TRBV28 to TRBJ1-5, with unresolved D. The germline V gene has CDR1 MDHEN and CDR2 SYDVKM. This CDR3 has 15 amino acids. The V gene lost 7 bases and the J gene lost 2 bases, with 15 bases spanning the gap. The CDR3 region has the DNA TGTGCCAGCAATTCCTTGGGCTCAGGCAATCAGCCCCAGCATTTT. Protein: CASNSLGSGNQPQHF.

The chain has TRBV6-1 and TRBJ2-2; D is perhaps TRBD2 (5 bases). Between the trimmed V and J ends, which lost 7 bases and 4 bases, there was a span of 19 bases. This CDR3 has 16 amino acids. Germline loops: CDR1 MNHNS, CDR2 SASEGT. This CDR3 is CASNRLGGRSTGELFF. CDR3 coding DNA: TGTGCCAGCAATCGTCTAGGAGGTCGGTCCACCGGGGAGCTGTTTTTT.

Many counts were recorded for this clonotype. CDR3 amino acids: CSASTGASSYSNQPQHF. For the CDR3, the DNA is TGCAGTGCTTCCACAGGGGCCTCCTCTTATAGCAATCAGCCCCAGCATTTT. The chain joins TRBV20-1 to TRBJ1-5; 7 bases agree with TRBD1. The V gene end was trimmed by 5 bases and the J gene end by 0 bases; junction bases not matched to a gene: 13. CDR1 DFQATT and CDR2 SNEGSKA come from the germline V gene (reference sequence). The CDR3 length is 17 residues.

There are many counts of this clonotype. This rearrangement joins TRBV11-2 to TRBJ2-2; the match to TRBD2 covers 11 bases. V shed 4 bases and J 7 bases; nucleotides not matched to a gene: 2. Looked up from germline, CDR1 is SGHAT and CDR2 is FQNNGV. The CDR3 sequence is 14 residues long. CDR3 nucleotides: TGTGCCAGCAGCTCGACTAGCGGGGTCGGGGAGCTGTTTTTT. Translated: CASSSTSGVGELFF.

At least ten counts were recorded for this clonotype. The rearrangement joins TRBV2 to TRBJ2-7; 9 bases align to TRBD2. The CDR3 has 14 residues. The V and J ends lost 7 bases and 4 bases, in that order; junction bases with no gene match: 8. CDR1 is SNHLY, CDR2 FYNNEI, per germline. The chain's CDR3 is CASKAGLAIYEQYF. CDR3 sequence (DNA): TGTGCCAGCAAGGCAGGACTAGCGATATACGAGCAGTACTTC. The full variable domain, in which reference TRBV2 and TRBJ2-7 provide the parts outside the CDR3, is EPEVTQTPSHQVTQMGQEVILRCVPISNHLYFYWYRQILGQKVEFLVSFYNNEISEKSEIFDDQFSVERPDGSNFTLKIRSTKLEDSAMYFCASKAGLAIYEQYFGPGTRLTVT.

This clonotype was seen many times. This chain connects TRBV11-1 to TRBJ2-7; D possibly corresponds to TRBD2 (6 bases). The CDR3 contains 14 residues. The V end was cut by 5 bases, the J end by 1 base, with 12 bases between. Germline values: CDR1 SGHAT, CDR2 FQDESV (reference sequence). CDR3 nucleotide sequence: TGTGCCAGCAGCAGGCGGGACTCATCCTACGAGCAGTACTTC. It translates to CASSRRDSSYEQYF.

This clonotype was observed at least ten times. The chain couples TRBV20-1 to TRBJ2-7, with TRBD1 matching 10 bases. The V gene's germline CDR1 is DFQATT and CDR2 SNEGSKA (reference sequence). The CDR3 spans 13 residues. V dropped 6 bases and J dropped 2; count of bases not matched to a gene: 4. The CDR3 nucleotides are TGCAGTGCACCGGGACAGGGGCCCTACGAGCAGTACTTC. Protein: CSAPGQGPYEQYF.

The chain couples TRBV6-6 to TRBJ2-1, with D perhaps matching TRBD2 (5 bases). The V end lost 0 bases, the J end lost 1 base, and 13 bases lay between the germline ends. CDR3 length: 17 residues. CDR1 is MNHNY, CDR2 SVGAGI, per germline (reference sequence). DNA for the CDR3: TGTGCCAGCAGTTACTCAGTGTCGGGGAAGTCCTACAATGAGCAGTTCTTC. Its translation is CASSYSVSGKSYNEQFF.

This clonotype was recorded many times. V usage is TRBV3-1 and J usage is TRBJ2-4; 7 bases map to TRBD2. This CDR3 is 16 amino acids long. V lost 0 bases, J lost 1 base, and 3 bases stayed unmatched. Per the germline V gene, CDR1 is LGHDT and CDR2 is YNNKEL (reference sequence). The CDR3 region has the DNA TGTGCCAGCAGCCAAGATTTGGGAGGGGCCAAAAACATTCAGTACTTC. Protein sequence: CASSQDLGGAKNIQYF. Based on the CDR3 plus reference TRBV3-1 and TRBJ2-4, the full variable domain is DTAVSQTPKYLVTQMGNDKSIKCEQNLGHDTMYWYKQDSKKFLKIMFSYNNKELIINETVPNRFSPKSPDKAHLNLHINSLELGDSAVYFCASSQDLGGAKNIQYFGAGTRLSVL.

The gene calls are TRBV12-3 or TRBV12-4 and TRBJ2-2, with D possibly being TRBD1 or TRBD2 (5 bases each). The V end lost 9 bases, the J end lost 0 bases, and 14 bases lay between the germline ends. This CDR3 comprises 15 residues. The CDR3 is CASISGDANTGELFF. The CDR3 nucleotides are TGTGCCAGTATCTCCGGGGACGCGAACACCGGGGAGCTGTTTTTT.

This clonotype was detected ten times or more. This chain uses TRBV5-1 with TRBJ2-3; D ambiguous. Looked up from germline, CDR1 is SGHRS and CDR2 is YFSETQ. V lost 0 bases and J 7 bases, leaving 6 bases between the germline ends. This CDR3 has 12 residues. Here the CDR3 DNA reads TGCGCCAGCAGCTTGGATGGAAATACGCAGTATTTT. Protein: CASSLDGNTQYF.

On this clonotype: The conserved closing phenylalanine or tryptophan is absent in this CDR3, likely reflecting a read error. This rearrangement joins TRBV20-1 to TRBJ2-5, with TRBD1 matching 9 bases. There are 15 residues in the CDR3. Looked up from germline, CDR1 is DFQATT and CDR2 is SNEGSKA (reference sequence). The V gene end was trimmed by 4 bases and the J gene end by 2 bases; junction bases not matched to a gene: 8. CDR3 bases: TGCAGTGCTACGGGACAGGGTGGGGAGCAAGAGACCCAGTACCTC. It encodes CSATGQGGEQETQYL.

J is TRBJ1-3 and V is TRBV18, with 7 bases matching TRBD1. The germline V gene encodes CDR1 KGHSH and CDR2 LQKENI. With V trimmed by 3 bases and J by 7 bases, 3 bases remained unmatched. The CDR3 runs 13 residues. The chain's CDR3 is CASSPTRGNTIYF. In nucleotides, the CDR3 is TGTGCCAGCTCACCTACCAGGGGGAACACCATATATTTT.

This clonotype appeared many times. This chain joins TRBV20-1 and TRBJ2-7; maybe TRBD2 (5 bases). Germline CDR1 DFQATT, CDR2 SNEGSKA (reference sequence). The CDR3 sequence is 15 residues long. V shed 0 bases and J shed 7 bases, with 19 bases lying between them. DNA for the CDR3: TGCAGTGCTAGAGATCCAACTACCCTCTCGGGGGAGCAGTACTTC. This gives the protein CSARDPTTLSGEQYF.

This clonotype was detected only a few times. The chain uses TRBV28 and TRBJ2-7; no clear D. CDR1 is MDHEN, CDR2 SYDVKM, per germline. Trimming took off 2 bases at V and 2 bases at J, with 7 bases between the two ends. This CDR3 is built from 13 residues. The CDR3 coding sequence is TGTGCCAGCAGTTTACCGACCACCTACGAGCAGTACTTC. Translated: CASSLPTTYEQYF. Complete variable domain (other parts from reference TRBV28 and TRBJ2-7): DVKVTQSSRYLVKRTGEKVFLECVQDMDHENMFWYRQDPGLGLRLIYFSYDVKMKEKGDIPEGYSVSREKKERFSLILESASTNQTSMYLCASSLPTTYEQYFGPGTRLTVT.

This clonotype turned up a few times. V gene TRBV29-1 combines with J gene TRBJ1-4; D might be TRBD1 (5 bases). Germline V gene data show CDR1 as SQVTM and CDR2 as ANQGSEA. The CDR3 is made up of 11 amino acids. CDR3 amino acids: CSAQVNEKLFF. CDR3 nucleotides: TGCAGTGCACAGGTTAATGAAAAACTGTTTTTT.

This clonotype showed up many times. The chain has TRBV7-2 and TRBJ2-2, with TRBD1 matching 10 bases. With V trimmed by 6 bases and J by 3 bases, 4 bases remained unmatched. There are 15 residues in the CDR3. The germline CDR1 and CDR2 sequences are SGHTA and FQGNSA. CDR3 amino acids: CASRDGQGDTGELFF. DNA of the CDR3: TGTGCCAGCAGGGATGGACAGGGGGACACCGGGGAGCTGTTTTTT. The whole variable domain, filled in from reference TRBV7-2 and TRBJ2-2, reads GAGVSQSPSNKVTEKGKDVELRCDPISGHTALYWYRQSLGQGLEFLIYFQGNSAPDKSGLPSDRFSAERTGGSVSTLTIQRTQQEDSAVYLCASRDGQGDTGELFFGEGSRLTVL.

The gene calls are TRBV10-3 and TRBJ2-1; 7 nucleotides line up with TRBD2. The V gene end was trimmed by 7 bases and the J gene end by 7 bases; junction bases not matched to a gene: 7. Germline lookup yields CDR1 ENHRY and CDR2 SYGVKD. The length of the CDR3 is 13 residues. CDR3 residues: CAIMAGEGNEQFF. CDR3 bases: TGTGCCATCATGGCGGGAGAAGGAAATGAGCAGTTCTTC.

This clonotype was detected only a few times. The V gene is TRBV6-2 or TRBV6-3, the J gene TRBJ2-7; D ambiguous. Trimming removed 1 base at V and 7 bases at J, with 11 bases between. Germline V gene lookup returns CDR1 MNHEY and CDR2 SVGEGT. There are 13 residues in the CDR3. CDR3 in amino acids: CASSYLDGGEQYF. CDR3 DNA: TGTGCCAGCAGTTACTTAGACGGCGGAGAGCAGTACTTC.

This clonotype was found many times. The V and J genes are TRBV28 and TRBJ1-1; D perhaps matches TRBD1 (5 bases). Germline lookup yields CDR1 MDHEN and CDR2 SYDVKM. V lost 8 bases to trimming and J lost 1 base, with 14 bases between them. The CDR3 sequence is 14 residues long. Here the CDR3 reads CASFTETANTEAFF. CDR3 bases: TGTGCCAGCTTCACCGAGACAGCGAACACTGAAGCTTTCTTT.

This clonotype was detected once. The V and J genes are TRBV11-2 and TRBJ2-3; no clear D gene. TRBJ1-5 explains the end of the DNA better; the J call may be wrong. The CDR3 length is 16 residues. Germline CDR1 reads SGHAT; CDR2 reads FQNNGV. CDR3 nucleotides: TGTGCCAGCAGCTTGACCAGCGGGAGCCCCACAGATACGCAGCATTTT. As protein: CASSLTSGSPTDTQHF.

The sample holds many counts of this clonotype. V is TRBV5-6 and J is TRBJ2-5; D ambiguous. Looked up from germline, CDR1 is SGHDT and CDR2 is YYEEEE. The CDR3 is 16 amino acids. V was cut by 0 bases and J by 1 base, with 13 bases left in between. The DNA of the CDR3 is TGTGCCAGCAGCTTGGAATTTGGGGAAACCCAAGAGACCCAGTACTTC. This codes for CASSLEFGETQETQYF.

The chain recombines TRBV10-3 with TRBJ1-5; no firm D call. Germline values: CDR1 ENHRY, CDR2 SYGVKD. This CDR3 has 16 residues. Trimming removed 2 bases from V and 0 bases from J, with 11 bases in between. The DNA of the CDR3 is TGTGCCATCAGTGAGGGGTCAGTCTATAGCAATCAGCCCCAGCATTTT. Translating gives CAISEGSVYSNQPQHF.

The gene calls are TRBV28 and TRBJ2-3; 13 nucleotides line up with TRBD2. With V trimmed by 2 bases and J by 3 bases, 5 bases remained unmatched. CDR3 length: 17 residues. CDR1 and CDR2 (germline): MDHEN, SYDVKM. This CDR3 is CASSLGALAGGTDTQYF. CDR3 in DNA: TGTGCCAGCAGTTTAGGCGCACTAGCGGGAGGGACAGATACGCAGTATTTT. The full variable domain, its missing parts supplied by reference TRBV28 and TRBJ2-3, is DVKVTQSSRYLVKRTGEKVFLECVQDMDHENMFWYRQDPGLGLRLIYFSYDVKMKEKGDIPEGYSVSREKKERFSLILESASTNQTSMYLCASSLGALAGGTDTQYFGPGTRLTVL.

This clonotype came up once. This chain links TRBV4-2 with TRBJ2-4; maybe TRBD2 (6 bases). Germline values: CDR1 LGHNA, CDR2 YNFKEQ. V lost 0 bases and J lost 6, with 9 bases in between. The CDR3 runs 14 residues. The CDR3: CASSQDGGTNIQYF. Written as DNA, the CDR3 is TGTGCCAGCAGCCAAGATGGCGGGACAAACATTCAGTACTTC.